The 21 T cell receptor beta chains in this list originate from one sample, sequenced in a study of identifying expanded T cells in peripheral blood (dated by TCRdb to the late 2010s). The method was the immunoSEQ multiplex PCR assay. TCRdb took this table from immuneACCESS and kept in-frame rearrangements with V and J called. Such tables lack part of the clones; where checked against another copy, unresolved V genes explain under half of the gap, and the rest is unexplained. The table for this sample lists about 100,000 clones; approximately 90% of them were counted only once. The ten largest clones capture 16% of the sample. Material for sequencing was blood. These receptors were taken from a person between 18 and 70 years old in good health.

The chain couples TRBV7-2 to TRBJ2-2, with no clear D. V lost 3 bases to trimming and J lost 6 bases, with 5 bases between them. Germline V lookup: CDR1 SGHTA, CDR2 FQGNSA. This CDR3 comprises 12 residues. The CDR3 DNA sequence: TGTGCCAGCAGCTTTAAGCCCGGGGAGCTGTTTTTT. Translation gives CASSFKPGELFF. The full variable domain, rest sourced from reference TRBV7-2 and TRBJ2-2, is GAGVSQSPSNKVTEKGKDVELRCDPISGHTALYWYRQSLGQGLEFLIYFQGNSAPDKSGLPSDRFSAERTGGSVSTLTIQRTQQEDSAVYLCASSFKPGELFFGEGSRLTVL.

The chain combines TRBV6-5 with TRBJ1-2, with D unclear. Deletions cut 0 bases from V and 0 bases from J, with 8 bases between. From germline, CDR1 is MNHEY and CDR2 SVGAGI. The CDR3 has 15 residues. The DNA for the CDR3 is TGTGCCAGCAGTTACTCTCATACCACTAACTATGGCTACACCTTC. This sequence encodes CASSYSHTTNYGYTF.

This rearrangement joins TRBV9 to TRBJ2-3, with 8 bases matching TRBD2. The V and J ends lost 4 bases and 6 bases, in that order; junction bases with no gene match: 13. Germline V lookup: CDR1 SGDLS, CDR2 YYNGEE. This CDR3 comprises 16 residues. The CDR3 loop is CASSPSSGAYPDTQYF. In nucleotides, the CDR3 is TGTGCCAGCAGCCCAAGTAGCGGGGCCTACCCGGATACGCAGTATTTT.

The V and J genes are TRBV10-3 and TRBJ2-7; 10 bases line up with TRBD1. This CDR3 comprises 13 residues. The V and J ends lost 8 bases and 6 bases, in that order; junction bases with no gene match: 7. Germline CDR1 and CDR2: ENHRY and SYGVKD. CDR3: CAIDGTGAGEQYF. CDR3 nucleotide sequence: TGTGCCATCGACGGGACAGGGGCCGGCGAGCAGTACTTC.

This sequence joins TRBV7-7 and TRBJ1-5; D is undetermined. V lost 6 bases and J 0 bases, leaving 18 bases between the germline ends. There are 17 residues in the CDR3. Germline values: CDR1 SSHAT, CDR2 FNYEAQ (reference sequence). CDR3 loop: CASSPQAAILSNQPQHF. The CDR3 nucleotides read TGTGCCAGCAGTCCCCAGGCAGCCATCCTTAGCAATCAGCCCCAGCATTTT.

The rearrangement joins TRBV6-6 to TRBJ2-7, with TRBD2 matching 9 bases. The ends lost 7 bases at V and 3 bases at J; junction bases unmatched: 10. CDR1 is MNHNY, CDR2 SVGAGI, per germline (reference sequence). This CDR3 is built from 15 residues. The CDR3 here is CASKGMVAGDYEQYF. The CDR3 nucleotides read TGTGCCAGCAAGGGGATGGTAGCGGGGGACTACGAGCAGTACTTC.

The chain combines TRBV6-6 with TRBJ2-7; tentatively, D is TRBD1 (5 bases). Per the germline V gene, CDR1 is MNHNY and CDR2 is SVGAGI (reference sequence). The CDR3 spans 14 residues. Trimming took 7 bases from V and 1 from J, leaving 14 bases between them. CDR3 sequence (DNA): TGTGCCAGCACGGTGACAGCTATGTCCTACGAGCAGTACTTC. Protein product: CASTVTAMSYEQYF.

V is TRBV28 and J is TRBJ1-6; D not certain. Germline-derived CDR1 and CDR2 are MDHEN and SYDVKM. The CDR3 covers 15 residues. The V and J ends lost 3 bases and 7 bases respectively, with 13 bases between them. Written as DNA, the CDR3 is TGTGCCAGCAGTTTTGAAGGGAGAGGGAATTCACCCCTCCACTTT. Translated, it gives CASSFEGRGNSPLHF.

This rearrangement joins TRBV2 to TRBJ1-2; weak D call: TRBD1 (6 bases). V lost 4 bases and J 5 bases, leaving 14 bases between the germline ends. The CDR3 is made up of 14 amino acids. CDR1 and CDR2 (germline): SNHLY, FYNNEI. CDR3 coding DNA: TGTGCCAGCAGTGGGGGAACAGGGCTATATGGCTACACCTTC. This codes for CASSGGTGLYGYTF.

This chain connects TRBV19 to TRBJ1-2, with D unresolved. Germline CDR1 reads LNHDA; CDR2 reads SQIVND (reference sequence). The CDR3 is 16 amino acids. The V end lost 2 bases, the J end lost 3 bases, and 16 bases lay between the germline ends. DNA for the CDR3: TGTGCCAGTAGTATAACTGTCTCGGGTGGTGACTATGGCTACACCTTC. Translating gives CASSITVSGGDYGYTF.

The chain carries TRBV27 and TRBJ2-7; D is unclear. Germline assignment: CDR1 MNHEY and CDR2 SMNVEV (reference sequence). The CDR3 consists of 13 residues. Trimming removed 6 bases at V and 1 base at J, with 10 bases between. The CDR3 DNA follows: TGTGCCAGCAGCGGCCAAAATTCCTACGAGCAGTACTTC. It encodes CASSGQNSYEQYF.

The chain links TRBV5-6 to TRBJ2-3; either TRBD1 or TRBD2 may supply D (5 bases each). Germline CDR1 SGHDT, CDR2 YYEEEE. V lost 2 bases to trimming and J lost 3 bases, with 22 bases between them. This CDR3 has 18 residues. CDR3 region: CASSFVPTTGTETDTQYF. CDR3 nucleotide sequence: TGTGCCAGCAGCTTTGTTCCCACAACCGGGACCGAAACAGATACGCAGTATTTT. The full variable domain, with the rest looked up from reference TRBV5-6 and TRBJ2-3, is DAGVTQSPTHLIKTRGQQVTLRCSPKSGHDTVSWYQQALGQGPQFIFQYYEEEERQRGNFPDRFSGHQFPNYSSELNVNALLLGDSALYLCASSFVPTTGTETDTQYFGPGTRLTVL.

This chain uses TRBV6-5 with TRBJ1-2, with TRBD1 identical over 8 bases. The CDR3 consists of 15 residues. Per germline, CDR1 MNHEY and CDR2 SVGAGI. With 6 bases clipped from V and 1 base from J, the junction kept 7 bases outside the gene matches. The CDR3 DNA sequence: TGTGCCAGCAGGACGAGGGACAGGCTTAACTATGGCTACACCTTC. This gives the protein CASRTRDRLNYGYTF.

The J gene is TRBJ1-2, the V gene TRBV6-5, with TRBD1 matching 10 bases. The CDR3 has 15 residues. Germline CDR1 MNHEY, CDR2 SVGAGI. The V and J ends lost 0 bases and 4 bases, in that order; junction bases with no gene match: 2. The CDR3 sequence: CASSYSRTGGYGYTF. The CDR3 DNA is TGTGCCAGCAGTTACTCTCGGACAGGGGGCTATGGCTACACCTTC.

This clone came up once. The CDR3 nucleotides read TGTGCCAGCAGTCGACAGAACAATCAGCCCCAGCATTTT. Translating gives CASSRQNNQPQHF. This chain links TRBV6-5 with TRBJ1-5, with D maybe TRBD1 (5 bases). Germline CDR1 MNHEY, CDR2 SVGAGI. With 5 bases removed from V and 3 bases from J, the gap between germline ends came to 8 bases. The CDR3 totals 13 residues.

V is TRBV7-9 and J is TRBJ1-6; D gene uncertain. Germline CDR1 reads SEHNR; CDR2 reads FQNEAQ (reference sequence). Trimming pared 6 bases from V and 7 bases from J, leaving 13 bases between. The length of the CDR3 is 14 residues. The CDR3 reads CASSPFKPNSPLHF. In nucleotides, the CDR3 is TGTGCCAGCAGTCCCTTCAAACCCAATTCACCCCTCCACTTT.

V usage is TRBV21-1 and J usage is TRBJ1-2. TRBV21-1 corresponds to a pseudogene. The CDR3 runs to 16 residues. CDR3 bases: TGTGCCAGCAGCAAAGAGTTCCAGGGAGAGGAAGGGGGCTACACCTTC. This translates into CASSKEFQGEEGGYTF.

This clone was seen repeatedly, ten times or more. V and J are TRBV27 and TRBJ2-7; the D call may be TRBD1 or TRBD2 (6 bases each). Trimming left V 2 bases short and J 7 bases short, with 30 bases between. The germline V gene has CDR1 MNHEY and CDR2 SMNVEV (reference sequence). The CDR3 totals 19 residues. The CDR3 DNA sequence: TGTGCCAGCAGTTTACGGGGGCCCGGGGGCCGGGTATACCCTTGGGAGCAGTACTTC. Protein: CASSLRGPGGRVYPWEQYF.

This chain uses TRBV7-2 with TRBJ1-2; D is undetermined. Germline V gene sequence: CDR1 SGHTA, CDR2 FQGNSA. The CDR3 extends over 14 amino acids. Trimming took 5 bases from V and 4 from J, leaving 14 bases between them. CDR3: CASSQGSNSYGYTF. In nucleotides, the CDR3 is TGTGCCAGCAGCCAAGGTTCTAATAGCTATGGCTACACCTTC.

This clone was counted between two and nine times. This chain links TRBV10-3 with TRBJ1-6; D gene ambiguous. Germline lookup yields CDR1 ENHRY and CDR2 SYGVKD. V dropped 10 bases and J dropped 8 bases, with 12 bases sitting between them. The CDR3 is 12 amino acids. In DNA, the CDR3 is TGTGCCAGCTACGCTTTCGATTCACCCCTCCACTTT. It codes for CASYAFDSPLHF.

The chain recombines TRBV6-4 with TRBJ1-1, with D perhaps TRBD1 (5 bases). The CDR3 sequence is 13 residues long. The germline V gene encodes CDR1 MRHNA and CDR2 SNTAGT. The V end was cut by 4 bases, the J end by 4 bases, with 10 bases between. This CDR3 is CASSGYQGTEAFF. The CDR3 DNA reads TGTGCCAGCAGTGGTTACCAGGGCACTGAAGCTTTCTTT.